One and the same sample provided the 31 T cell receptor beta chains below, sequenced in a study of circulating CD8 cells and anti-PD-1 response in melanoma. The QIAseq Immune Repertoire TCR panel built the libraries from around 15 ng of total RNA. TCRdb analysed the reads with MiXCR anew, one entry per CDR3 protein. The table includes around 300 distinct CDR3 sequences, 4.9% detected once. Sorting of live CD3+CD8+TCRalphabeta+ cells by PD-1 and/or TIGIT gave four subsets. Sequenced here: CD8+ T cells from PBMCs, sampled at baseline or after one month of anti-PD-1 therapy (not recorded which). These receptors all come from a human donor with melanoma.

This clonotype is large (0.1 to 1%). The chain is built from TRBV4-3 and TRBJ2-7, with TRBD2 as a possible D gene (6 bases). The V gene lost 2 bases and the J gene lost 3 bases, with 14 bases spanning the gap. CDR1 and CDR2 (germline): LGHNA, YSLEER. The CDR3 length is 15 residues. The CDR3 loop reads CASSQQRTGSYEQYF. CDR3 nucleotides: TGCGCCAGCAGCCAACAACGTACCGGGAGCTACGAGCAGTACTTC.

This clonotype is categorized as large. The rearrangement uses TRBV7-2 and TRBJ2-1, with TRBD2 identical over 11 bases. The junction had 12 bases not matched to a gene; V was cut back by 5 bases and J by 9 bases. Germline assignment: CDR1 SGHTA and CDR2 FQGNSA. The CDR3 extends over 16 amino acids. The CDR3 nucleotides read TGTGCCAGCAGCCGCAGGACTAGCGGGTCGGGGAGTGAGCAGTTCTTC. Translation: CASSRRTSGSGSEQFF.

This clonotype qualifies as large. The rearrangement links TRBV11-2 to TRBJ1-4; TRBD1 might be the D (5 bases). The CDR3 is made up of 16 amino acids. Germline V gives CDR1 SGHAT, CDR2 FQNNGV. Trimming cost V 2 bases and J 5 bases, with 15 bases left between them. The CDR3: CASSLPQAGLNEKLFF. For the CDR3, the DNA is TGTGCCAGCAGCTTACCCCAAGCGGGACTGAATGAAAAACTGTTTTTT.

By share, this clonotype ranks as large. The V call is TRBV6-2 or TRBV6-3, the J call TRBJ2-1; no clear D. V lost 7 bases, J lost 5 bases, and 15 bases lay in between. This CDR3 is built from 14 residues. Germline CDR1 reads MNHEY; CDR2 reads SVGEGT. CDR3 DNA: TGTGCCAGCATCACACCTACGGAAAACAATGAGCAGTTCTTC. It is translated as CASITPTENNEQFF.

Within the sample, this clonotype is large. V usage is TRBV11-2 and J usage is TRBJ2-1; TRBD2 is a possible D gene (6 bases). V was pared by 6 bases and J by 9 bases, with 18 bases between. This CDR3 has 14 amino acids. Germline CDR1 is SGHAT and CDR2 is FQNNGV. DNA for the CDR3: TGTGCCAGCAGGGTCGTGGGAGGTATGTTTGAGCAGTTCTTC. Translating gives CASRVVGGMFEQFF.

Judged by abundance, this clonotype is large. The V call is TRBV27, the J call TRBJ1-5; D is unclear. V was shortened by 5 bases and J by 1 base, with 12 bases between the two germline ends. This CDR3 has 15 amino acids. Germline CDR1 and CDR2: MNHEY and SMNVEV (reference sequence). The CDR3 reads CASSLRGGSNQPQHF. The CDR3, as DNA: TGTGCCAGCAGTCTCCGGGGTGGGAGCAATCAGCCCCAGCATTTT.

This clonotype is medium-sized in the sample. Lacking the conserved final phenylalanine or tryptophan, this CDR3 likely reflects a read error. The chain uses TRBV27 and TRBJ2-5, with unresolved D. V was pared by 3 bases and J by 0 bases, with 8 bases between. The CDR3 sequence is 14 residues long. Looked up from germline, CDR1 is MNHEY and CDR2 is SMNVEV (reference sequence). CDR3: CASSFLGYQETQYL. The CDR3 DNA is TGTGCCAGCAGTTTTCTCGGGTACCAAGAGACCCAGTACCTC.

Sample share makes this clonotype hyperexpanded. V is TRBV10-3 and J is TRBJ2-1; D may be TRBD2 (5 bases). The CDR3 is 15 amino acids. Germline lookup yields CDR1 ENHRY and CDR2 SYGVKD. Trimming shortened V by 0 bases and J by 7 bases, and 13 bases separated the two germline ends. The CDR3 coding sequence is TGTGCCATCAGTGAGTCATACGGACTGATGAATGAGCAGTTCTTC. Translated, it gives CAISESYGLMNEQFF.

By sample share, this clonotype is medium-sized. V usage is TRBV5-5 and J usage is TRBJ2-7; 7 bases are a match to TRBD2. V gave up 0 bases and J gave up 5 bases; unmatched junction bases: 8. The CDR3 is 15 residues long. The V gene's germline CDR1 is SGHKS and CDR2 YYEKEE (reference sequence). CDR3 amino acids: CASSLVLREIDEQYF. The CDR3 bases are TGTGCCAGCAGCTTGGTGTTGCGGGAGATCGACGAGCAGTACTTC.

This clonotype is large by share. The chain uses TRBV6-1 and TRBJ2-7; weak D call: TRBD2 (5 bases). Per germline, CDR1 MNHNS and CDR2 SASEGT. The V end lost 0 bases, the J end lost 2 bases, and 8 bases lay between the germline ends. The CDR3 covers 14 residues. The chain's CDR3 is CASSEAQLAYEQYF. In DNA, the CDR3 is TGTGCCAGCAGTGAAGCGCAACTAGCCTACGAGCAGTACTTC.

This clonotype is categorized as large. The gene calls are TRBV29-1 and TRBJ2-7; TRBD1 is a possible D gene (6 bases). V was cut by 0 bases and J by 0 bases, with 12 bases left in between. The CDR3 is made up of 15 amino acids. Germline V lookup: CDR1 SQVTM, CDR2 ANQGSEA. CDR3 sequence reads: CSVEDWTDSSYEQYF. DNA for the CDR3: TGCAGCGTTGAAGATTGGACAGACAGCTCCTACGAGCAGTACTTC.

This clonotype has only a few counts. The genes are TRBV9 and TRBJ2-3, with D unresolved. Trimming removed 0 bases at V and 3 bases at J, with 2 bases between. Germline values: CDR1 SGDLS, CDR2 YYNGEE. This CDR3 region has 12 residues. The CDR3 nucleotides read TGTGCCAGCAGCGTAGTGACAGATACGCAGTATTTT. This translates into CASSVVTDTQYF. Based on the CDR3 plus reference TRBV9 and TRBJ2-3, the full variable domain is DSGVTQTPKHLITATGQRVTLRCSPRSGDLSVYWYQQSLDQGLQFLIQYYNGEERAKGNILERFSAQQFPDLHSELNLSSLELGDSALYFCASSVVTDTQYFGPGTRLTVL.

This clonotype ranks as large. V and J are TRBV29-1 and TRBJ2-1; TRBD1 agrees at 10 bases. Per the germline V gene, CDR1 is SQVTM and CDR2 is ANQGSEA. The length of the CDR3 is 14 residues. The J segment lost 7 bases and the V segment lost 7 bases, leaving 10 bases of the junction unmatched. The CDR3 reads CSAGGTGANNEQFF. The CDR3 region has the DNA TGCAGCGCCGGGGGGACAGGGGCGAATAATGAGCAGTTCTTC.

In its sample, this clonotype is large. V and J are TRBV13 and TRBJ1-2; maybe TRBD1 (5 bases). Germline CDR1 PRHDT, CDR2 FYEKMQ (reference sequence). This CDR3 spans 16 amino acids. Trimming removed 0 bases from V and 5 bases from J, with 16 bases in between. CDR3 residues: CASSLGVSAGGYGYTF. Written as DNA, the CDR3 is TGTGCCAGCAGCTTAGGCGTCTCCGCTGGGGGATATGGCTACACCTTC.

This clonotype rates as large. The V gene is TRBV19, the J gene TRBJ1-2, with D perhaps matching TRBD1 (6 bases). V shed 5 bases and J shed 4 bases, with 20 bases lying between them. The CDR3 length is 16 residues. CDR1 and CDR2 from the germline V gene are LNHDA and SQIVND (reference sequence). CDR3 nucleotide sequence: TGTGCCAGTAGTCCTGGACAGCTTCAGTCCGGCTATGGCTACACCTTC. This gives the protein CASSPGQLQSGYGYTF.

By frequency in the sample, this clonotype is large (0.1 to 1%). This chain links TRBV27 with TRBJ2-3; tentative D call: TRBD2 (6 bases). The length of the CDR3 is 15 residues. The V end was cut by 5 bases, the J end by 0 bases, with 12 bases between. From germline, CDR1 is MNHEY and CDR2 SMNVEV (reference sequence). The CDR3 coding sequence is TGTGCCAGCAGTCCTCTTAGCGGAAGCACAGATACGCAGTATTTT. This translates into CASSPLSGSTDTQYF.

This clonotype is termed large (0.1 to 1%). The V gene is TRBV12-3 or TRBV12-4, the J gene TRBJ1-1, with D unresolved. The CDR3 totals 16 residues. The V and J ends lost 7 bases and 1 base respectively, with 19 bases between them. As DNA, the CDR3 is TGTGCCAGCACCCTTGTCGGGATAGGAAAGAACACTGAAGCTTTCTTT. As protein: CASTLVGIGKNTEAFF.

This clonotype is large by share. This chain uses TRBV29-1 with TRBJ1-1; possible D gene TRBD1, 6 bases. This CDR3 region has 12 residues. Deletions cut 6 bases from V and 5 bases from J, with 13 bases between. The germline V gene encodes CDR1 SQVTM and CDR2 ANQGSEA. The CDR3 is CSVRWGATEAFF. The CDR3 region has the DNA TGCAGCGTCCGTTGGGGGGCGACTGAAGCTTTCTTT.

This clonotype came up a few times. This clone may be a read error of a much larger clone one base away. This chain connects TRBV19 to TRBJ1-1; D is unclear. CDR1 is LNHDA, CDR2 SQIVND, per germline (reference sequence). V shed 5 bases and J shed 2 bases, with 9 bases lying between them. The CDR3 extends over 13 amino acids. CDR3 coding DNA: TGTGCCAGTAGTGTCTCGAGTAACACTGAAGCTTTCTTT. It specifies CASSVSSNTEAFF.

By share of the sample, this clonotype is medium-sized. This chain links TRBV29-1 with TRBJ2-1; TRBD2 matches 7 bases. The CDR3 contains 15 residues. The germline gives CDR1 SQVTM, CDR2 ANQGSEA. V lost 6 bases to trimming and J lost 6 bases; unmatched junction nucleotides: 14. The CDR3 sequence is CSVLMAGRFSNEQFF. The CDR3 nucleotides read TGCAGCGTCCTCATGGCCGGGAGGTTCTCCAATGAGCAGTTCTTC.

This clonotype was seen only a few times. The V call is TRBV29-1, the J call TRBJ1-3; D unclear. Germline CDR1 SQVTM, CDR2 ANQGSEA. V was shortened by 5 bases and J by 8 bases, with 13 bases between the two germline ends. The CDR3 is 12 residues long. CDR3 in amino acids: CSVSFGEDTIYF. Here the CDR3 DNA reads TGCAGCGTTTCTTTCGGGGAGGACACCATATATTTT.

This clonotype is judged large. The rearrangement joins TRBV27 to TRBJ2-7; 7 bases agree with TRBD1. The CDR3 is made up of 15 amino acids. CDR1 MNHEY and CDR2 SMNVEV come from the germline V gene (reference sequence). Trimming took 5 bases from V and 7 from J; bases not matched to a gene: 14. For the CDR3, the DNA is TGTGCCAGCAGTCCACAGGGGAGTAGGTTAGGAGAGCAGTACTTC. Amino acid sequence: CASSPQGSRLGEQYF.

By sample share, this clonotype is large. The chain carries TRBV29-1 and TRBJ1-1; D perhaps matches TRBD1 (5 bases). Germline lookup yields CDR1 SQVTM and CDR2 ANQGSEA. The CDR3 spans 13 residues. Trimming pared 6 bases from V and 0 bases from J, leaving 11 bases between. Here the CDR3 DNA reads TGCAGCGTCGGGACTGCCATGAACACTGAAGCTTTCTTT. Translated: CSVGTAMNTEAFF.

By sample fraction, this clonotype is hyperexpanded. The chain links TRBV6-1 to TRBJ2-1, with D unclear. V gave up 0 bases and J gave up 0 bases, with 9 bases separating them. Germline CDR1 reads MNHNS; CDR2 reads SASEGT. The CDR3 is 16 residues long. Written as DNA, the CDR3 is TGTGCCAGCAGTGAAGCGCGTGGGTACTCCTACAATGAGCAGTTCTTC. This gives the protein CASSEARGYSYNEQFF.

By share, this clonotype ranks as large. The genes are TRBV19 and TRBJ2-4, with 9 nucleotides matching TRBD1. Trimming cost V 6 bases and J 6 bases; bases outside gene matches: 9. The CDR3 runs 15 residues. Germline V gives CDR1 LNHDA, CDR2 SQIVND (reference sequence). The CDR3 protein is CASSDWTGVSNIQYF. The CDR3 DNA reads TGTGCCAGTAGCGACTGGACAGGGGTATCAAACATTCAGTACTTC.

By share of the sample, this clonotype is large. The genes are TRBV10-2 and TRBJ2-7; D not resolved. The germline V and J ends were trimmed by 7 bases and 3 bases, with 7 bases remaining between them. CDR1 and CDR2 (germline): WSHSY, SAAADI. This CDR3 spans 11 amino acids. The CDR3 coding sequence is TGCGCCAGCACCGTCGGCTACGAGCAGTACTTC. Its protein product is CASTVGYEQYF.

By proportion, this clonotype is large. This chain connects TRBV7-2 to TRBJ2-7; the match to TRBD2 covers 9 bases. The CDR3 runs 16 residues. Per the germline V gene, CDR1 is SGHTA and CDR2 is FQGNSA. V trimming: 2 bases; J trimming: 3 bases; junction bases outside the gene matches: 8. DNA of the CDR3: TGTGCCAGCAGCTTACATTCCCTAGCGGGGAACTACGAGCAGTACTTC. It is translated as CASSLHSLAGNYEQYF.

This clonotype is large by share. The chain links TRBV7-2 to TRBJ2-5; no clear D. V was trimmed by 1 base and J by 5 bases, leaving 8 bases between them. From germline, CDR1 is SGHTA and CDR2 FQGNSA. The CDR3 extends over 13 amino acids. Here the CDR3 reads CASSLEVVETQYF. The CDR3 region has the DNA TGTGCCAGCAGCTTAGAAGTGGTGGAGACCCAGTACTTC.

This clonotype is large in the sample. The chain is built from TRBV29-1 and TRBJ1-1; D may be TRBD1 (5 bases). CDR3 size: 10 residues. Trimming left V 4 bases short and J 5 bases short, with 5 bases between. CDR1 is SQVTM and CDR2 is ANQGSEA in the germline V gene. CDR3 nucleotides: TGCAGCGTTGGGGGGACTGAAGCTTTCTTT. Its translation is CSVGGTEAFF.

This clonotype is deemed large. The rearrangement links TRBV2 to TRBJ2-2; a possible D gene is TRBD1 (5 bases). The CDR3 sequence is 15 residues long. The V gene's germline CDR1 is SNHLY and CDR2 FYNNEI. Trimming removed 6 bases at V and 5 bases at J, with 16 bases between. CDR3 region: CASRYGQGMTGELFF. In DNA, the CDR3 is TGTGCCAGCAGATACGGGCAGGGAATGACCGGGGAGCTGTTTTTT.

By proportion, this clonotype is large. The V gene is TRBV24-1, the J gene TRBJ2-1; possible D gene TRBD1, 6 bases. V shed 3 bases and J shed 7 bases, with 9 bases lying between them. CDR3 size: 13 residues. The germline V gene has CDR1 KGHDR and CDR2 SFDVKD. The CDR3 DNA is TGTGCCACCAGTGATGACAGGATAAATGAGCAGTTCTTC. Translation gives CATSDDRINEQFF.